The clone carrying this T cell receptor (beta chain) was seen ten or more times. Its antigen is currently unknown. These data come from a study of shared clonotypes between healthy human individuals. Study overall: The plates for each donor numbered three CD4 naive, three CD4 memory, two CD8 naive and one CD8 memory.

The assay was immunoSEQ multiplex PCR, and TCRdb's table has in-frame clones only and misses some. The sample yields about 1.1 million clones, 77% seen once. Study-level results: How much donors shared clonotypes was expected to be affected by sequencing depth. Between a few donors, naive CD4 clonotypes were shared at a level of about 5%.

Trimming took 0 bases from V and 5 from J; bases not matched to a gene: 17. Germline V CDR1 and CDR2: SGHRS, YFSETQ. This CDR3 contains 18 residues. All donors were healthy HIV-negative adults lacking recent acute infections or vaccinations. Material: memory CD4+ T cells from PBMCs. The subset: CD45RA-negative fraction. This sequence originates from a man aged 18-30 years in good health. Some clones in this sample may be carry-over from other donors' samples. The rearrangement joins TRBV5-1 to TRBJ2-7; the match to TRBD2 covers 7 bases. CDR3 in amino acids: CASSLGSREGPMGNEQYF. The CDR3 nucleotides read TGCGCCAGCAGCTTGGGCTCAAGGGAGGGCCCGATGGGCAACGAGCAGTACTTC.